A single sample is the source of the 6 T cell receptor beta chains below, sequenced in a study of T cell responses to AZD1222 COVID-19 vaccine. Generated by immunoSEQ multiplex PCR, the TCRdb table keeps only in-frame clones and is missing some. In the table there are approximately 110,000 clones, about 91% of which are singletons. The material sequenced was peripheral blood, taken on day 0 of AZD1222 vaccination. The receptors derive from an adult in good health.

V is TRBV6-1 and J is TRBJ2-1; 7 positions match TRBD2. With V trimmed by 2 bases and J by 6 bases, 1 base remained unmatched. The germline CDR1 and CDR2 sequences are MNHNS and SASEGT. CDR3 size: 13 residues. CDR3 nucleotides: TGTGCCAGCAGTGAAAGCGGGATCAATGAGCAGTTCTTC. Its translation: CASSESGINEQFF.

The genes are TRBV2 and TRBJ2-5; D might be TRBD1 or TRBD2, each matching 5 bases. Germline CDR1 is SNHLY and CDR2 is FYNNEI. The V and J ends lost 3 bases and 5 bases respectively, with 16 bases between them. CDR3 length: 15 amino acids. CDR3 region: CASSELEGIGETQYF. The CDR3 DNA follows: TGTGCCAGCAGTGAGCTCGAGGGGATTGGGGAGACCCAGTACTTC.

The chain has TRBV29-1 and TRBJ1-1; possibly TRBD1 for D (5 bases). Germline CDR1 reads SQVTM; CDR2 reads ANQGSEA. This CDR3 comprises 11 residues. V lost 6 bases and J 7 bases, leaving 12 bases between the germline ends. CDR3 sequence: CSVDRQFEAFF. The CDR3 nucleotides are TGCAGCGTAGACCGACAGTTTGAAGCTTTCTTT.

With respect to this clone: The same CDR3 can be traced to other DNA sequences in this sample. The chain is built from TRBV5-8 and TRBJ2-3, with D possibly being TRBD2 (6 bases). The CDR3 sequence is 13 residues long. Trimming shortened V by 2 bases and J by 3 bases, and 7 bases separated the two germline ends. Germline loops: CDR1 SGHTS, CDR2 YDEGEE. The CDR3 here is CASSLGGTDTQYF. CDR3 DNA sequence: TGTGCCAGCAGCTTAGGAGGGACAGATACGCAGTATTTT.

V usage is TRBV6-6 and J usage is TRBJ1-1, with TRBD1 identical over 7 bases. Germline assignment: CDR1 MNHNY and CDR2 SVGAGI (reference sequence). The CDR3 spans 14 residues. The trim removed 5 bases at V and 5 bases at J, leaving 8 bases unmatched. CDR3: CASSPSGGGTEAFF. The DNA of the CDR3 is TGTGCCAGCAGTCCATCAGGGGGGGGAACTGAAGCTTTCTTT.

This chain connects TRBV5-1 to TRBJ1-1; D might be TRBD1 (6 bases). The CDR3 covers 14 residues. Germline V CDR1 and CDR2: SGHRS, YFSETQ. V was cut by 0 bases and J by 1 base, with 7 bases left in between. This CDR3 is CASSLGQENTEAFF. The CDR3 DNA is TGCGCCAGCAGCTTGGGACAGGAGAACACTGAAGCTTTCTTT.